This T cell receptor beta chain was obtained from a study of CD8 T cells in Susac syndrome. Overall study findings and caveats: The relatively small number of individuals in the TCR sequencing and HLA analysis was acknowledged by the study.

After extraction with the RNeasy kit, roughly 0.45 to 1 ug of the RNA was reverse transcribed using random hexamers. An immunoSEQ multiplex PCR amplified TCR beta CDR3 over 54 Vbeta and 13 Jbeta. TCRdb re-called the immunoSEQ multiplex PCR reads with MiXCR, one entry per CDR3 protein. The sample lists just over 80,000 distinct CDR3 sequences; 90% to 95% were seen once. Controls matched for sex and age were healthy donors. Concerning this clonotype: The antigen is undetermined.

The TCR comes from a human donor in good health. The sequenced sample was CD8+ T cells from PBMCs.

The CDR3 DNA is TGTGCCAGCAGTTTATGGGCGTACACTGAAGCTTTCTTT. It is translated as CASSLWAYTEAFF. This chain uses TRBV12-3 or TRBV12-4 with TRBJ1-1; D ambiguous. Between the trimmed V and J ends, which lost 2 bases and 3 bases, there was a span of 7 bases. CDR3 length: 13 residues.